Included here is one T cell receptor (beta chain) sequence, with context. Trimming removed 4 bases from V and 5 bases from J, with 17 bases in between. Germline CDR1 is MNHNY and CDR2 is SVGAGI (reference sequence). The CDR3 totals 15 residues. The entry originates in a study of blood T cell repertoires in COVID-19. Study at large: Acute and convalescent COVID-19 specimens originated in the United States, Italy and Spain. Sample material is recorded as cDNA or gDNA derived from T cells, B-cell-depleted T cells, or PBMCs.

The authors' processing: Scientists estimated how many nucleated cells there were by amplifying reference gene primers. TCRdb keeps only in-frame clones here, not all; method: immunoSEQ multiplex PCR. V, J and clone size were drawn from that table, and D and trimming were deduced from the DNA. The sample records approximately 83,000 clones, approximately 86% being singletons. Sequencing input: peripheral blood. The sequence derives from a man in his sixties or seventies with acute or convalescent COVID-19. V and J are TRBV6-6 and TRBJ2-5; the D gene is possibly TRBD1 (6 bases). CDR3 sequence reads: CASSLTGTLGETQYF. DNA of the CDR3: TGTGCCAGCAGTTTGACCGGGACATTGGGGGAGACCCAGTACTTC.